What follows is one TCR beta chain and its context. Its cognate antigen is unknown. Primers: 60 Vbeta forward and 13 Jbeta reverse. The assay was immunoSEQ multiplex PCR, and TCRdb's table has in-frame clones only and misses some. This table has 150,000 to 200,000 clones, around 63% appearing once. This CDR3 region has 12 residues. Trimming left V 2 bases short and J 5 bases short, with 9 bases between. Germline CDR1 GTSNPN, CDR2 SVGIG (reference sequence). This entry belongs to a study of cytomegalovirus exposure and HLA in healthy donors. Study-wide findings and caveats: Relative to equally common others, HLA-associated TCR beta chains showed greater clonal expansion in a later analysis. Across HLA loci, a later analysis found differing TCR association rates, with DRB1 most and HLA-C fewest. Confirmation was obtained in vitro that a few CMV-associated chains are specific for CMV antigens.

This chain links TRBV30 with TRBJ1-1; D is undetermined. The sequenced sample was PBMCs. This clonotype was sampled from a woman between 18 and 29 years old in good health and CMV-seropositive. The CDR3 spells CAWSRGITEAFF. The CDR3 nucleotides are TGTGCCTGGAGTAGAGGGATTACTGAAGCTTTCTTT.